This T cell receptor (beta chain) was recorded in a study of shared clonotypes between healthy human individuals. Study-level background: Every donor yielded three CD4 naive, three CD4 memory, two CD8 naive and one CD8 memory plate.

The CDR3 consists of 14 residues. V lost 6 bases and J lost 7, with 15 bases in between. CDR1 is SGHNT and CDR2 is YENEEA in the germline V gene. Study-level findings and limits: Naive subsets generally had larger estimated richness than memory subsets.

On this clone itself: What it recognizes is unknown.

CD4+ cells underwent separation, giving CD45RA+ naive and CD45RA-negative memory subsets. For every subset, genomic DNA was evenly distributed across several immunoSEQ plates. Sequenced by immunoSEQ multiplex PCR; TCRdb stores in-frame clones only, minus some. The sample holds 1 million to 1.2 million clones; 60% to 85% are singletons and the top ten take almost 0.9%. The chain employs TRBV11-3 and TRBJ2-2; no clear D gene. The TCR was taken from a man in his late teens or twenties in good health. Some clones in this sample may be carry-over from other donors' samples. Sequences were obtained from memory CD4+ T cells from PBMCs. Described subset: CD45RA-negative fraction. CDR3 nucleotide sequence: TGTGCCAGCAGTCCCAGAGAGTCGGGCGGGGAGCTGTTTTTT. Translated: CASSPRESGGELFF.